This is a list of T cell receptor beta chains from one sample in a study of low-dose radiotherapy and immunotherapy resistance in tumors. TCRdb recomputed calls from the reads with MiXCR, one row per CDR3 protein. Among tens of thousands of distinct CDR3 sequences listed, over 15% were seen once. The material was PBMCs, obtained before treatment. The receptors were gathered from a male donor with prostate cancer. The conserved cysteine and the conserved F or W are not part of the CDR3 here. The order of the fields is clone size, V gene, J gene, CDR3 protein. Clone size appears in some rows only: once, few, many, or a class for an expanded clone.

NA	TRBV2	TRBJ2-5	ASRSLAGAVETQY
many	TRBV3-1	TRBJ2-1	ASSQDNVGNEQF
many	TRBV6-2/TRBV6-3	TRBJ2-5	ASSVGGLKETQY
many	TRBV29-1	TRBJ1-3	SVTQPGGNTIY
few	TRBV9	TRBJ1-5	ASSAGRGRQPQH
many	TRBV5-1	TRBJ2-5	ASSLESRRGPQY
medium-sized	TRBV12-3/TRBV12-4	TRBJ2-1	ASSGPTPSEVYGEQF
many	TRBV3-1	TRBJ1-2	ASREPGRNYGYT
many	TRBV3-1	TRBJ2-3	ASSSRTGTSTDTQY
many	TRBV20-1	TRBJ2-2	SARDRIQKPGELF
NA	TRBV6-2/TRBV6-3	TRBJ2-2	ASITGGPGTGELF
many	TRBV29-1	TRBJ1-3	SGDSGSHSGNTIY
many	TRBV7-2	TRBJ2-3	ASSSSPSGTQY
many	TRBV19	TRBJ1-5	ASSITGIGQPQH
many	TRBV4-2	TRBJ1-5	ASSQGTGGQPQH
many	TRBV10-3	TRBJ1-5	AISESKGQFSPQH